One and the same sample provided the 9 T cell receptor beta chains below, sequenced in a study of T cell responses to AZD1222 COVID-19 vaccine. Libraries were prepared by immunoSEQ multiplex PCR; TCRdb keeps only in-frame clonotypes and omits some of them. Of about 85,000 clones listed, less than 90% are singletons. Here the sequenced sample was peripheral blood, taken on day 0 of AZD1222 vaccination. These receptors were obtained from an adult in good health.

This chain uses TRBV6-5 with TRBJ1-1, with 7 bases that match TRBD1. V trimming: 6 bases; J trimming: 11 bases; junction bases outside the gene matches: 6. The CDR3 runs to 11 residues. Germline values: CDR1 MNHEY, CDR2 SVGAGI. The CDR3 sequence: CASRVQGIAFF. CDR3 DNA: TGTGCCAGCAGGGTACAGGGGATCGCTTTCTTT.

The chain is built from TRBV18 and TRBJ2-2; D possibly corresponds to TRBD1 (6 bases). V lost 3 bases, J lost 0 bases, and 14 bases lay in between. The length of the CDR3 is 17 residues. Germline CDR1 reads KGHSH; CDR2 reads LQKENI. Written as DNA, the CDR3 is TGTGCCAGCTCACCGCAAGACAGGCAACCGAACACCGGGGAGCTGTTTTTT. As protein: CASSPQDRQPNTGELFF.

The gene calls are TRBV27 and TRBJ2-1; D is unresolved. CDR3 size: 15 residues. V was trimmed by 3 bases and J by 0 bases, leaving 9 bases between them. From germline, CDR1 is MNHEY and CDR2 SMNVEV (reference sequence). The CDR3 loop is CASSFESVSYNEQFF. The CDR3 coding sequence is TGTGCCAGCAGTTTCGAGTCCGTCTCCTACAATGAGCAGTTCTTC.

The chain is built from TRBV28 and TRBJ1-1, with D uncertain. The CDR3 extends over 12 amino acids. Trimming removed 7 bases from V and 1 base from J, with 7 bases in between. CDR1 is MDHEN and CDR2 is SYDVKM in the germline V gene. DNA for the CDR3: TGTGCCAGCATCGGCTCGAACACTGAAGCTTTCTTT. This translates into CASIGSNTEAFF.

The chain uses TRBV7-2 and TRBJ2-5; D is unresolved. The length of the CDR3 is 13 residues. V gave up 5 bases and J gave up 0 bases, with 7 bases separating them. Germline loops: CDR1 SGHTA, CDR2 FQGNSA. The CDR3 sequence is CASSRRYQETQYF. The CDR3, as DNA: TGTGCCAGCAGCAGACGATACCAAGAGACCCAGTACTTC.

In DNA form, the CDR3 reads TGTGCCAGCAGTGGGTTGGGCGGGGGAAGCTACGAGCAGTACTTC. It specifies CASSGLGGGSYEQYF. The chain has TRBV2 and TRBJ2-7, with 7 bases fitting TRBD2. The CDR3 consists of 15 residues. The trim removed 4 bases at V and 3 bases at J, leaving 9 bases unmatched. Germline V gives CDR1 SNHLY, CDR2 FYNNEI. Combining the CDR3 with reference TRBV2 and TRBJ2-7 gives the whole variable domain EPEVTQTPSHQVTQMGQEVILRCVPISNHLYFYWYRQILGQKVEFLVSFYNNEISEKSEIFDDQFSVERPDGSNFTLKIRSTKLEDSAMYFCASSGLGGGSYEQYFGPGTRLTVT.

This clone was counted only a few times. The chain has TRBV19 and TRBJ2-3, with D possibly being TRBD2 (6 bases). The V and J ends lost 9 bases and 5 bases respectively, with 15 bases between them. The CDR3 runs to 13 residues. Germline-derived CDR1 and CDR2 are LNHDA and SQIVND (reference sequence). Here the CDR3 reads CASANLGGDTQYF. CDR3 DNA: TGTGCCAGCGCAAACTTGGGGGGAGATACGCAGTATTTT. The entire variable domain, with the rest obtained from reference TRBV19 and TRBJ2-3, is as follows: DGGITQSPKYLFRKEGQNVTLSCEQNLNHDAMYWYRQDPGQGLRLIYYSQIVNDFQKGDIAEGYSVSREKKESFPLTVTSAQKNPTAFYLCASANLGGDTQYFGPGTRLTVL.

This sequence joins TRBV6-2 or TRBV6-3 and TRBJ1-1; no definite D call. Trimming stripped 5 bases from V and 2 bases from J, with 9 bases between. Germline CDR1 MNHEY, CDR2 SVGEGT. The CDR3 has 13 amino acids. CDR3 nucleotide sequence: TGTGCCAGCAGTCTTTTGGAAAACACTGAAGCTTTCTTT. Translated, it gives CASSLLENTEAFF.

The CDR3 DNA sequence: TGTGCCAGTAGTAGGTGGGAAGGGCGGAACACTGAAGCTTTCTTT. This codes for CASSRWEGRNTEAFF. V is TRBV19 and J is TRBJ1-1; no clear D. Trimming removed 4 bases from V and 1 base from J, with 13 bases in between. CDR1 and CDR2 (germline): LNHDA, SQIVND (reference sequence). The CDR3 sequence is 15 residues long.